What follows are 24 T cell receptor beta chains derived from one specimen sequenced in a study of identical twins. TCRdb called the 5' RACE reads again in MiXCR, with one record for every CDR3 protein. The sample comprises roughly 690,000 distinct CDR3 sequences, less than 25% of which are singletons, and 4% to 5.5% rests with the top ten. These data were also filed under a second study, of T cells expressing NK-cell markers.

The sample consisted of PBMCs. Every receptor here comes from a woman aged 18-29 years in good health.

The chain recombines TRBV5-1 with TRBJ2-1; the D is unclear. The CDR3 spans 12 residues. CDR1 and CDR2 from the germline V gene are SGHRS and YFSETQ. The V gene lost 5 bases and the J gene lost 7 bases, with 10 bases spanning the gap. In DNA form, the CDR3 reads TGCGCCAGCAGTTATCTCAGGAATGAGCAGTTCTTC. Translating gives CASSYLRNEQFF.

J is TRBJ1-1 and V is TRBV4-3; perhaps TRBD1 as D (5 bases). The V end was cut by 1 base, the J end by 4 bases, with 22 bases between. CDR1 and CDR2 (germline): LGHNA, YSLEER. The CDR3 contains 18 residues. CDR3 bases: TGCGCCAGCAGCCAAGGTCAACCTATCGGGTCTGGGGGCACTGAAGCTTTCTTT. This codes for CASSQGQPIGSGGTEAFF.

The chain combines TRBV27 with TRBJ2-7, with 7 bases aligning to TRBD1. The CDR3 covers 14 residues. V lost 6 bases to trimming and J lost 6 bases; unmatched junction nucleotides: 11. CDR1 and CDR2 from the germline V gene are MNHEY and SMNVEV (reference sequence). This CDR3 reads CASSTRQGASEQYF. The CDR3 nucleotides read TGTGCCAGCAGCACGCGACAGGGTGCCTCCGAGCAGTACTTC.

This clonotype occurred a few times. V is TRBV20-1 and J is TRBJ2-7, with D possibly TRBD1 on 6 matching bases. The germline gives CDR1 DFQATT, CDR2 SNEGSKA (reference sequence). CDR3 length: 13 amino acids. Trimming cost V 4 bases and J 2 bases, with 12 bases left between them. The CDR3 here is CSATPNRAYEQYF. The CDR3, as DNA: TGCAGTGCTACCCCCAACAGGGCCTACGAGCAGTACTTC.

This clonotype was counted only a few times. This rearrangement joins TRBV20-1 to TRBJ2-3; tentatively, D is TRBD1 or TRBD2 (5 bases each). CDR3 length equals 13 residues. V was cut by 5 bases and J by 4 bases, with 13 bases left in between. Germline V lookup: CDR1 DFQATT, CDR2 SNEGSKA (reference sequence). Written as DNA, the CDR3 is TGCAGTGCTGGGAGACAGCTCTCAGATACGCAGTATTTT. This translates into CSAGRQLSDTQYF.

The V gene is TRBV6-4, the J gene TRBJ1-5; 7 bases match TRBD1. The V gene end was trimmed by 2 bases and the J gene end by 1 base; junction bases not matched to a gene: 2. The CDR3 is 15 residues long. Germline CDR1 is MRHNA and CDR2 is SNTAGT. The CDR3 spells CASSDRGRSNQPQHF. Here the CDR3 DNA reads TGTGCCAGCAGTGACAGGGGGCGAAGCAATCAGCCCCAGCATTTT.

This clonotype was observed at least ten times. V is TRBV5-1 and J is TRBJ2-1, with 11 bases that match TRBD2. The CDR3 has 14 amino acids. J lost 10 bases, V lost 0 bases, and 3 bases had no gene match. In germline, CDR1 is SGHRS, CDR2 YFSETQ. The CDR3 here is CASSLEASGGEQFF. CDR3 DNA sequence: TGCGCCAGCAGCTTGGAAGCTAGCGGGGGGGAGCAGTTCTTC.

The CDR3: CASRRQGARTGELFF. The CDR3, as DNA: TGTGCCAGCAGACGACAGGGTGCCCGCACCGGGGAGCTGTTTTTT. The gene calls are TRBV7-9 and TRBJ2-2; 7 bases fit TRBD1. V dropped 6 bases and J dropped 4; count of bases not matched to a gene: 8. The germline V gene has CDR1 SEHNR and CDR2 FQNEAQ (reference sequence). This CDR3 has 15 residues. Based on the CDR3 plus reference TRBV7-9 and TRBJ2-2, the full variable domain is DTGVSQNPRHKITKRGQNVTFRCDPISEHNRLYWYRQTLGQGPEFLTYFQNEAQLEKSRLLSDRFSAERPKGSFSTLEIQRTEQGDSAMYLCASRRQGARTGELFFGEGSRLTVL.

In its sample, this clonotype was seen a few times. CDR3 sequence: CASKTAGTSENTQYF. DNA for the CDR3: TGTGCCAGTAAAACCGCCGGGACTAGCGAGAATACGCAGTATTTT. This sequence joins TRBV6-1 and TRBJ2-3; 10 bases fit TRBD2. This CDR3 is 15 amino acids long. The germline V gene has CDR1 MNHNS and CDR2 SASEGT. V lost 9 bases to trimming and J lost 7 bases; unmatched junction nucleotides: 13.

This clonotype was detected only a few times. The chain employs TRBV20-1 and TRBJ2-1, with D possibly matching TRBD2 (7 bases). The CDR3 is made up of 13 amino acids. Germline V gene data show CDR1 as DFQATT and CDR2 as SNEGSKA (reference sequence). The ends were cut back, 5 bases at V and 5 bases at J, with 13 bases in the middle. The CDR3 bases are TGCAGTGCTTCCGGGGGGCCAAACAATGAGCAGTTCTTC. The encoded protein is CSASGGPNNEQFF.

This clonotype was observed a few times. This chain joins TRBV10-3 and TRBJ2-5, with unresolved D. Per germline, CDR1 ENHRY and CDR2 SYGVKD. V lost 2 bases to trimming and J lost 4 bases, with 8 bases between them. This CDR3 comprises 13 residues. CDR3 bases: TGTGCCATCAGTGAGGGCATCCCAGAGACCCAGTACTTC. Amino acids: CAISEGIPETQYF.

This clonotype was detected only a few times. The J gene is TRBJ1-2, the V gene TRBV10-3; D possibly corresponds to TRBD1 (5 bases). This CDR3 is built from 17 residues. Germline assignment: CDR1 ENHRY and CDR2 SYGVKD. The V end was cut by 6 bases, the J end by 2 bases, with 22 bases between. The CDR3 sequence: CAIRGTLDSTSNYGYTF. CDR3 nucleotide sequence: TGTGCCATCAGAGGTACCTTAGACAGTACAAGCAACTATGGCTACACCTTC.

This clonotype was picked up many times. This sequence joins TRBV6-1 and TRBJ2-7; 10 bases are a match to TRBD1. This CDR3 has 15 residues. CDR1 MNHNS and CDR2 SASEGT come from the germline V gene. V was clipped by 5 bases and J by 3 bases; unmatched bases: 7. Here the CDR3 DNA reads TGTGCCAGCAGTCCACCGGGACAGGGGTTCTACGAGCAGTACTTC. This gives the protein CASSPPGQGFYEQYF.

This clonotype was seen ten or more times. J is TRBJ2-5 and V is TRBV12-3 or TRBV12-4; tentatively, D is TRBD1 or TRBD2 (5 bases each). The CDR3 length is 14 residues. The V end was cut by 3 bases, the J end by 4 bases, with 12 bases between. The CDR3 protein is CASSLWDEGETQYF. DNA for the CDR3: TGTGCCAGCAGTTTGTGGGACGAGGGAGAGACCCAGTACTTC.

V gene TRBV5-1 combines with J gene TRBJ2-2, with 12 bases lining up with TRBD2. V dropped 0 bases and J dropped 6; count of bases not matched to a gene: 3. Germline V gene data show CDR1 as SGHRS and CDR2 as YFSETQ. The CDR3 is 16 residues long. Written as DNA, the CDR3 is TGCGCCAGCAGCTTGGGACTAGCGGGAGTCTCCGGGGAGCTGTTTTTT. Translating it yields CASSLGLAGVSGELFF.

The chain recombines TRBV6-5 with TRBJ1-1; the D gene is possibly TRBD1 (6 bases). Germline CDR1 reads MNHEY; CDR2 reads SVGAGI. This CDR3 region has 15 residues. Trimming removed 2 bases from V and 6 bases from J, with 16 bases in between. CDR3 amino acids: CASSYAVRGWAEAFF. Written as DNA, the CDR3 is TGTGCCAGCAGTTACGCGGTGAGGGGGTGGGCTGAAGCTTTCTTT.

This clonotype was detected a few times. The chain combines TRBV9 with TRBJ2-2, with 12 positions matching TRBD2. The CDR3 runs to 15 residues. V was pared by 5 bases and J by 5 bases, with 4 bases of the junction left unmatched. CDR1 SGDLS and CDR2 YYNGEE come from the germline V gene. For the CDR3, the DNA is TGTGCCAGCAGGGGCGGGACTAGCGGGACCGGGGAGCTGTTTTTT. As protein: CASRGGTSGTGELFF. Filled out from reference TRBV9 and TRBJ2-2, the complete variable domain reads DSGVTQTPKHLITATGQRVTLRCSPRSGDLSVYWYQQSLDQGLQFLIQYYNGEERAKGNILERFSAQQFPDLHSELNLSSLELGDSALYFCASRGGTSGTGELFFGEGSRLTVL.

This clonotype was observed at least ten times. The chain links TRBV12-3 or TRBV12-4 to TRBJ2-2; D is perhaps TRBD1 or TRBD2 (5 bases each). The length of the CDR3 is 14 residues. V was trimmed by 6 bases and J by 6 bases, leaving 14 bases between them. The CDR3 DNA reads TGTGCCAGCAGCCGGGACGGGCTTTCCGGGGAGCTGTTTTTT. The encoded protein is CASSRDGLSGELFF.

This rearrangement joins TRBV7-9 to TRBJ2-1; 13 nucleotides line up with TRBD2. CDR3 length: 17 amino acids. Trimming took 4 bases from V and 4 from J; bases not matched to a gene: 7. The germline V gene encodes CDR1 SEHNR and CDR2 FQNEAQ (reference sequence). The CDR3 sequence: CASSSFGLAGAYNEQFF. The CDR3 coding sequence is TGTGCCAGCAGCTCCTTCGGACTAGCGGGGGCTTACAATGAGCAGTTCTTC.

The chain couples TRBV5-6 to TRBJ2-3, with D possibly being TRBD2 (5 bases). The CDR3 is 13 amino acids. Trimming cost V 2 bases and J 6 bases, with 10 bases left between them. Per the germline V gene, CDR1 is SGHDT and CDR2 is YYEEEE. This CDR3 reads CASSFGETDTQYF. CDR3 nucleotides: TGTGCCAGCAGCTTCGGGGAAACGGATACGCAGTATTTT.

V usage is TRBV5-1 and J usage is TRBJ2-3; no definite D call. This CDR3 contains 14 residues. V lost 0 bases, J lost 7 bases, and 12 bases lay in between. CDR1 SGHRS and CDR2 YFSETQ come from the germline V gene. The CDR3 nucleotides are TGCGCCAGCAGCTTGGAGCTAGAGTCGAATACGCAGTATTTT. This translates into CASSLELESNTQYF.

This clonotype was observed a few times. The chain carries TRBV11-2 and TRBJ2-7; D is undetermined. Germline assignment: CDR1 SGHAT and CDR2 FQNNGV. This CDR3 region has 13 residues. The ends were cut back, 1 base at V and 6 bases at J, with 10 bases in the middle. The CDR3 region is CASSLARYGEQYF. The CDR3 nucleotides are TGTGCCAGCAGCTTAGCCCGCTACGGCGAGCAGTACTTC.

The sample holds many counts of this clonotype. The chain is built from TRBV27 and TRBJ1-5; 10 bases line up with TRBD1. Germline CDR1 and CDR2: MNHEY and SMNVEV (reference sequence). The CDR3 is 14 amino acids. V trimming: 3 bases; J trimming: 7 bases; junction bases outside the gene matches: 3. This CDR3 reads CASSLGQGRQPQHF. The CDR3 coding sequence is TGTGCCAGCAGTTTGGGACAGGGGAGACAGCCCCAGCATTTT.

The genes are TRBV6-1 and TRBJ2-3; 7 bases map to TRBD2. The germline V gene encodes CDR1 MNHNS and CDR2 SASEGT. The CDR3 sequence is 16 residues long. The junction had 5 bases not matched to a gene; V was cut back by 0 bases and J by 2 bases. The CDR3 here is CASSEAYGGTTDTQYF. CDR3 DNA sequence: TGTGCCAGCAGTGAAGCATACGGGGGGACCACAGATACGCAGTATTTT.